The sequence of this T cell receptor beta chain was determined in a study of cytomegalovirus exposure and HLA in healthy donors. Overall study results and limits: A few CMV-associated chains proved CMV antigen-specific in vitro.

Use of 60 Vbeta and 13 Jbeta primers characterized the PCR. TCRdb's copy holds only in-frame clones and misses some; the assay was immunoSEQ multiplex PCR. This sample has 200,000 to 250,000 clones, with around 86% found just once. CDR3 length: 15 amino acids. V lost 7 bases to trimming and J lost 3 bases, with 13 bases between them. Germline lookup yields CDR1 MDHEN and CDR2 SYDVKM. This clone appeared once. Its antigen remains unidentified. This clonotype was obtained from a woman between 45 and 60 years old in good health and CMV-seropositive. The source material was PBMCs. This chain links TRBV28 with TRBJ1-6; D gene uncertain. Here the CDR3 DNA reads TGTGCCAGCACCATCTCCAGAGGCTATAATTCACCCCTCCACTTT. Its protein is CASTISRGYNSPLHF.